What follows are 30 T cell receptor beta chains derived from one specimen sequenced in a study of blood T cell repertoires in COVID-19. The method was immunoSEQ multiplex PCR; TCRdb's version includes in-frame clones alone and lacks a portion of them. The sample includes about 95,000 clones, roughly four fifths of them seen just once. Sequenced input: peripheral blood. These receptors originate from a human donor in a cohort sampled during active COVID-19.

V and J are TRBV7-2 and TRBJ2-1, with D possibly being TRBD1 (5 bases). The V end was cut by 5 bases, the J end by 6 bases, with 20 bases between. The CDR3 contains 16 residues. Germline CDR1 and CDR2: SGHTA and FQGNSA. The CDR3 coding sequence is TGTGCCAGCAGCCCAGAGGTCAGGGTTTGGGGCAATGAGCAGTTCTTC. Translated: CASSPEVRVWGNEQFF.

This CDR3 is CASSFLNPGTGGRGSGNTIYF. CDR3 coding DNA: TGTGCCAGCAGCTTTCTAAATCCCGGGACAGGGGGCCGAGGCTCTGGAAACACCATATATTTT. This sequence joins TRBV27 and TRBJ1-3; 12 bases match TRBD1. After removal of 6 bases from V and 0 bases from J, the junction contained 18 bases not matched to a gene. Germline V gene sequence: CDR1 MNHEY, CDR2 SMNVEV (reference sequence). This CDR3 has 21 amino acids.

This clone was seen only once. As DNA, the CDR3 is TGTGCCAGCAGCTTAGTCGGCAGCGTATCCTACAATGAGCAGTTCTTC. Translation gives CASSLVGSVSYNEQFF. This sequence joins TRBV7-2 and TRBJ2-1; D uncertain. This CDR3 spans 16 amino acids. Germline V gives CDR1 SGHTA, CDR2 FQGNSA. The germline V and J ends were trimmed by 1 base and 1 base, with 11 bases remaining between them.

V is TRBV6-2 or TRBV6-3 and J is TRBJ1-2, with a possible D match to TRBD1 (5 bases). The CDR3 has 13 amino acids. V was shortened by 5 bases and J by 0 bases, with 7 bases between the two germline ends. Per the germline V gene, CDR1 is MNHEY and CDR2 is SVGEGT. The CDR3 DNA reads as TGTGCCAGCAGTGACAGACCTAACTATGGCTACACCTTC. It specifies CASSDRPNYGYTF.

The chain combines TRBV5-5 with TRBJ1-2; 7 nucleotides align to TRBD1. Looked up from germline, CDR1 is SGHKS and CDR2 is YYEKEE (reference sequence). Losses at the gene ends were 2 bases for V and 4 bases for J; bases not matched to a gene: 8. This CDR3 comprises 15 residues. The chain's CDR3 is CASSFDQGGGYGYTF. The CDR3 DNA reads TGTGCCAGCAGCTTTGACCAGGGGGGCGGCTATGGCTACACCTTC.

This chain links TRBV6-5 with TRBJ2-2, with 7 bases aligning to TRBD2. The CDR3 is 15 residues long. CDR1 MNHEY and CDR2 SVGAGI come from the germline V gene. After removal of 2 bases from V and 7 bases from J, the junction contained 7 bases not matched to a gene. The CDR3 coding sequence is TGTGCCAGCAGTTACGGCGGGAGTGGGGGCGGGGAGCTGTTTTTT. Amino acid sequence: CASSYGGSGGGELFF.

The chain links TRBV28 to TRBJ2-1; 10 nucleotides line up with TRBD2. V was clipped by 6 bases and J by 3 bases; unmatched bases: 8. The CDR3 is 16 amino acids. Looked up from germline, CDR1 is MDHEN and CDR2 is SYDVKM. In DNA form, the CDR3 reads TGTGCCAGCAGGTCCTCTAGCGGGAGTCTCTACAATGAGCAGTTCTTC. This encodes CASRSSSGSLYNEQFF.

CDR3 region: CSVVAGGRSNEQFF. The CDR3 DNA reads as TGCAGCGTGGTAGCGGGGGGGCGCAGCAATGAGCAGTTCTTC. V gene TRBV29-1 combines with J gene TRBJ2-1, with 11 bases matching TRBD2. Germline V gene lookup returns CDR1 SQVTM and CDR2 ANQGSEA. The CDR3 covers 14 residues. J lost 6 bases, V lost 6 bases, and 7 bases had no gene match.

The chain links TRBV7-2 to TRBJ1-5; 8 bases line up with TRBD1. J was trimmed by 4 bases and V by 5 bases; bases with no gene match: 7. Per the germline V gene, CDR1 is SGHTA and CDR2 is FQGNSA. The CDR3 extends over 15 amino acids. CDR3 sequence: CASSTTGVVNQPQHF. The CDR3 region has the DNA TGTGCCAGCAGCACGACAGGGGTCGTGAATCAGCCCCAGCATTTT.

The chain couples TRBV5-4 to TRBJ2-5; TRBD1 aligns across 7 bases. The CDR3 sequence is 13 residues long. With 5 bases clipped from V and 5 bases from J, the junction kept 6 bases outside the gene matches. Germline V gene data show CDR1 as SGHNT and CDR2 as YYREEE (reference sequence). The CDR3: CASRDDRVETQYF. CDR3 nucleotide sequence: TGTGCCAGCAGGGATGACAGGGTTGAGACCCAGTACTTC.

The chain carries TRBV29-1 and TRBJ1-1; a weak D match, TRBD1 (6 bases). Germline-derived CDR1 and CDR2 are SQVTM and ANQGSEA. Trimming shortened V by 8 bases and J by 10 bases, and 17 bases separated the two germline ends. The CDR3 is made up of 11 amino acids. This chain's CDR3 is CSSHRAELAFF. The DNA for the CDR3 is TGCAGCTCACACAGGGCTGAATTAGCTTTCTTT.

The sample holds a few counts of this clone. This chain links TRBV5-5 with TRBJ2-5; D remains unclear. Germline assignment: CDR1 SGHKS and CDR2 YYEKEE (reference sequence). The V and J ends lost 1 base and 4 bases respectively, with 8 bases between them. This CDR3 region has 13 residues. The CDR3 loop reads CASSLQRGETQYF. In DNA, the CDR3 is TGTGCCAGCAGCTTGCAGAGAGGAGAGACCCAGTACTTC.

The chain joins TRBV4-1 to TRBJ1-2, with 7 bases lining up with TRBD1. The CDR3 loop spans 16 amino acids. V shed 0 bases and J 6 bases; nucleotides not matched to a gene: 10. The germline V gene has CDR1 MGHRA and CDR2 YSYEKL. CDR3 nucleotide sequence: TGCGCCAGCAGCCAAGATCTGAGGGGGCCATTAAATGGCTACACCTTC. Amino acid sequence: CASSQDLRGPLNGYTF.

V and J are TRBV11-3 and TRBJ2-3; TRBD2 agrees at 7 bases. The CDR3 sequence is 15 residues long. Germline V gives CDR1 SGHNT, CDR2 YENEEA. The ends lost 5 bases at V and 0 bases at J; junction bases unmatched: 5. This CDR3 is CASSGYGGSTDTQYF. CDR3 in DNA: TGTGCCAGCAGCGGATACGGGGGGAGCACAGATACGCAGTATTTT.

The rearrangement links TRBV2 to TRBJ1-1; D is uncertain. Trimming cost V 7 bases and J 11 bases, with 20 bases left between them. This CDR3 has 13 residues. Germline CDR1 SNHLY, CDR2 FYNNEI. CDR3 loop: CASNQGRVLGAFF. In DNA form, the CDR3 reads TGTGCCAGCAACCAAGGGAGGGTATTGGGGGCTTTCTTT. The variable domain in full, with the rest retrieved from reference TRBV2 and TRBJ1-1, is EPEVTQTPSHQVTQMGQEVILRCVPISNHLYFYWYRQILGQKVEFLVSFYNNEISEKSEIFDDQFSVERPDGSNFTLKIRSTKLEDSAMYFCASNQGRVLGAFFGQGTRLTVV.

The rearrangement joins TRBV2 to TRBJ2-3, with 9 bases fitting TRBD2. The junction had 6 bases not matched to a gene; V was cut back by 4 bases and J by 4 bases. This CDR3 is built from 15 residues. The germline gives CDR1 SNHLY, CDR2 FYNNEI. CDR3 amino acids: CASSGLAGVADTQYF. In DNA, the CDR3 is TGTGCCAGCAGTGGATTAGCGGGAGTTGCAGATACGCAGTATTTT.

CDR3 sequence (DNA): TGTGCCAGCAGCCAACAGGGTTTCTATGGCTACACCTTC. Translated, it gives CASSQQGFYGYTF. The V and J genes are TRBV14 and TRBJ1-2; D may be TRBD1 (5 bases). Germline V gene sequence: CDR1 SGHDN, CDR2 FVKESK. V dropped 2 bases and J dropped 4 bases, with 8 bases sitting between them. The CDR3 contains 13 residues. The complete variable domain, with remaining parts taken from reference TRBV14 and TRBJ1-2, reads EAGVTQFPSHSVIEKGQTVTLRCDPISGHDNLYWYRRVMGKEIKFLLHFVKESKQDESGMPNNRFLAERTGGTYSTLKVQPAELEDSGVYFCASSQQGFYGYTFGSGTRLTVV.

The V and J genes are TRBV12-3 or TRBV12-4 and TRBJ2-2; perhaps TRBD1 as D (5 bases). This CDR3 is built from 12 residues. Trimming removed 7 bases at V and 7 bases at J, with 10 bases between. The CDR3, as DNA: TGTGCCAGCACAGGGATCGGCGGGGAGCTGTTTTTT. This gives the protein CASTGIGGELFF.

The chain combines TRBV5-1 with TRBJ1-1; 8 nucleotides match TRBD1. This CDR3 is built from 14 residues. Germline CDR1 and CDR2: SGHRS and YFSETQ. The trim removed 5 bases at V and 4 bases at J, leaving 7 bases unmatched. The CDR3 loop is CASRFGQGPTEAFF. The CDR3 DNA sequence: TGCGCCAGCAGGTTCGGACAGGGCCCCACTGAAGCTTTCTTT.

V and J are TRBV7-9 and TRBJ1-5, with D possibly TRBD1 on 5 matching bases. Germline lookup yields CDR1 SEHNR and CDR2 FQNEAQ (reference sequence). CDR3 length: 13 amino acids. The ends were cut back, 6 bases at V and 7 bases at J, with 13 bases in the middle. The CDR3 reads CASRRTPGQPQHF. As DNA, the CDR3 is TGTGCCAGCAGGAGGACACCAGGGCAGCCCCAGCATTTT.

The genes are TRBV6-1 and TRBJ1-5, with 9 bases aligning to TRBD1. The CDR3 contains 15 residues. Germline lookup yields CDR1 MNHNS and CDR2 SASEGT. After removal of 3 bases from V and 3 bases from J, the junction contained 3 bases not matched to a gene. CDR3 sequence reads: CASSEWDRDNQPQHF. The DNA for the CDR3 is TGTGCCAGCAGTGAGTGGGACAGGGACAATCAGCCCCAGCATTTT.

CDR3 DNA: TGTGCCAGCAGCAAGACAGGGAGTCCTAGCTCCTACGAGCAGTACTTC. This gives the protein CASSKTGSPSSYEQYF. The genes are TRBV21-1 and TRBJ2-7; the table's D call of TRBD1 was not tested on the DNA. TRBV21-1 constitutes a pseudogene. The CDR3 is made up of 16 amino acids.

The chain recombines TRBV6-5 with TRBJ1-2; D is perhaps TRBD1 (5 bases). The CDR3 consists of 15 residues. The germline V gene encodes CDR1 MNHEY and CDR2 SVGAGI. The germline V and J ends were trimmed by 6 bases and 8 bases, with 22 bases remaining between them. CDR3 residues: CASSRAGTLSKGYTF. The DNA for the CDR3 is TGTGCCAGCAGCCGAGCCGGGACTCTCAGTAAGGGCTACACCTTC.

The chain links TRBV27 to TRBJ1-1; 8 bases line up with TRBD1. CDR1 and CDR2 (germline): MNHEY, SMNVEV (reference sequence). The ends lost 5 bases at V and 1 base at J; junction bases unmatched: 6. This CDR3 has 15 residues. The CDR3: CASSPPQGANTEAFF. CDR3 DNA sequence: TGTGCCAGCAGTCCTCCTCAGGGGGCGAACACTGAAGCTTTCTTT.

The V call is TRBV6-5, the J call TRBJ2-7; D possibly corresponds to TRBD1 (5 bases). The CDR3 loop spans 14 amino acids. V lost 6 bases to trimming and J lost 3 bases, with 15 bases between them. Germline V gene lookup returns CDR1 MNHEY and CDR2 SVGAGI. The CDR3 bases are TGTGCCAGCAGCCCCCGCCAGGGTATCTACGAGCAGTACTTC. It codes for CASSPRQGIYEQYF.

CDR3 loop: CASSIYPTSTDTQYF. For the CDR3, the DNA is TGTGCCAGCAGCATTTATCCTACTAGCACAGATACGCAGTATTTT. The V gene is TRBV11-3, the J gene TRBJ2-3; D ambiguous. Germline CDR1 is SGHNT and CDR2 is YENEEA. The CDR3 runs to 15 residues. V gave up 5 bases and J gave up 0 bases, with 12 bases separating them.

This clone was counted only a few times. V is TRBV27 and J is TRBJ1-6; D perhaps matches TRBD1 (5 bases). The CDR3 runs to 15 residues. V lost 5 bases, J lost 1 base, and 9 bases lay in between. Per germline, CDR1 MNHEY and CDR2 SMNVEV (reference sequence). The CDR3 region is CASSPDKSYNSPLHF. The CDR3, as DNA: TGTGCCAGCAGTCCGGACAAGTCCTATAATTCACCCCTCCACTTT.

This chain uses TRBV4-3 with TRBJ1-2, with 7 bases lining up with TRBD1. The CDR3 has 16 amino acids. J was trimmed by 8 bases and V by 1 base; bases with no gene match: 13. CDR1 LGHNA and CDR2 YSLEER come from the germline V gene. DNA of the CDR3: TGCGCCAGCAGCCAAGCACAAGGGGGCGATCTGTTAGGCTACACCTTC. Translating it yields CASSQAQGGDLLGYTF.

This chain links TRBV28 with TRBJ2-7; no definite D call. The CDR3 consists of 12 residues. V was cut by 4 bases and J by 6 bases, with 10 bases left in between. Per germline, CDR1 MDHEN and CDR2 SYDVKM. CDR3 loop: CASSSTRPEQYF. The CDR3 DNA is TGTGCCAGCAGTTCTACTCGCCCCGAGCAGTACTTC.

The J gene is TRBJ1-2, the V gene TRBV6-5; a possible D gene is TRBD1 (5 bases). Germline V gives CDR1 MNHEY, CDR2 SVGAGI. CDR3 length: 15 residues. The V end was cut by 2 bases, the J end by 2 bases, with 12 bases between. CDR3: CASSYGALANYGYTF. For the CDR3, the DNA is TGTGCCAGCAGTTACGGGGCCCTTGCGAACTATGGCTACACCTTC.